Below, 5 T cell receptor beta chains from the same sample are listed, as sequenced in a study of CD8 T cells in Susac syndrome. Random hexamers served to reverse transcribe roughly 0.5 to 1 ug RNA. From the immunoSEQ multiplex PCR reads, TCRdb called clonotypes with MiXCR, one entry per CDR3 protein. Of some 150,000 distinct CDR3 sequences in the sample, 95% were seen once. Sequenced material: CD4+ T cells from PBMCs. The receptors stem from a human donor with Susac syndrome.

The chain joins TRBV30 to TRBJ2-7, with D tentatively TRBD2 (5 bases). V dropped 0 bases and J dropped 0 bases, with 9 bases sitting between them. Germline V lookup: CDR1 GTSNPN, CDR2 SVGIG (reference sequence). This CDR3 contains 14 residues. Here the CDR3 reads CAWSVRGNSYEQYF. For the CDR3, the DNA is TGTGCCTGGAGTGTACGAGGGAACTCCTACGAGCAGTACTTC.

This chain links TRBV29-1 with TRBJ1-1, with D possibly being TRBD1 (5 bases). Germline V gene lookup returns CDR1 SQVTM and CDR2 ANQGSEA. V was cut by 7 bases and J by 5 bases, with 14 bases left in between. The length of the CDR3 is 12 residues. This CDR3 is CSGTGAGTEAFF. The CDR3, as DNA: TGCAGCGGTACAGGCGCCGGGACTGAAGCTTTCTTT.

The genes are TRBV20-1 and TRBJ1-2; the D gene is possibly TRBD1 (5 bases). Germline V CDR1 and CDR2: DFQATT, SNEGSKA (reference sequence). CDR3 length equals 14 residues. V gave up 1 base and J gave up 2 bases, with 11 bases separating them. In nucleotides, the CDR3 is TGCAGTGCTAGAGGTGAGACAGCAAACTATGGCTACACCTTC. Protein sequence: CSARGETANYGYTF.

This rearrangement joins TRBV7-2 to TRBJ2-4; D possibly matches TRBD1 or TRBD2 (5 bases each). Germline CDR1 reads SGHTA; CDR2 reads FQGNSA. The length of the CDR3 is 15 residues. V was trimmed by 6 bases and J by 1 base, leaving 13 bases between them. The DNA of the CDR3 is TGTGCCAGCAGTAAGGGAGAGGGGGCCAAAAACATTCAGTACTTC. Protein product: CASSKGEGAKNIQYF.

V usage is TRBV30 and J usage is TRBJ1-2; the D is unclear. Germline V gives CDR1 GTSNPN, CDR2 SVGIG (reference sequence). V dropped 2 bases and J dropped 8 bases, with 15 bases sitting between them. The CDR3 sequence is 13 residues long. CDR3 amino acids: CAWSQPAKKGYTF. DNA of the CDR3: TGTGCCTGGAGTCAGCCCGCGAAGAAGGGCTACACCTTC.